The present entry profiles one T cell receptor (beta chain) with its context. Antigen: not known. Libraries for TCRalpha and TCRbeta carried sample barcodes and unique molecular identifiers via 5'RACE. TCRdb re-called the 5' RACE reads with MiXCR, one entry per CDR3 protein. The repertoire holds roughly 120,000 distinct CDR3 sequences, with 15% to 20% as singletons. The data were obtained in a study of T-cell memory formation after mild COVID-19. General observations from the study: Clones which contracted sat mainly in CM and EM if CD4+, and in EMRA if CD8+.

The CDR3 contains 16 residues. The germline V and J ends were trimmed by 4 bases and 0 bases, with 14 bases remaining between them. The V gene is TRBV12-3 or TRBV12-4, the J gene TRBJ2-3; D is unresolved. The sequence came from an adult woman who had mild COVID-19 (a few samples of this study predate the infection). Cell type and time point are not known. The specimen was PBMCs or a T cell subset sorted from them (not recorded which). DNA for the CDR3: TGTGCCAGCAGTTCAACTATATCAGATAGCACAGATACGCAGTATTTT. Translation: CASSSTISDSTDTQYF.